A single sample is the source of the 17 T cell receptor beta chains below, sequenced in a study of T-cell reconstitution after alpha-beta-depleted transplantation in children (dated by TCRdb to 2016 to 2017). The library was generated by PCR. Sequenced on an Illumina HiSeq 2500. TCR library preparation used molecular barcoding, with unique molecular identifiers applied to normalize quantification of the TCRbeta repertoire. TCRdb trimmed the raw reads at Q25, called clones with MiXCR and kept productive beta chains. Merged by CDR3 protein, the rows form single entries marked with the most common genes and DNA. In this sample the table shows roughly 350,000 distinct CDR3 sequences, about a tenth of which occur a single time. In total, the top ten clones hold 2.4% of the sample. The sequences come from PBMCs from the stem cell graft donor, collected from the stem cell graft. The receptors derive from a human donor who donated a stem cell graft to a child with acute lymphoblastic leukemia.

V and J are TRBV29-1 and TRBJ2-5; TRBD1 agrees at 11 bases. CDR1 is SQVTM, CDR2 ANQGSEA, per germline. The trim removed 7 bases at V and 5 bases at J, leaving 9 bases unmatched. CDR3 length: 14 residues. For the CDR3, the DNA is TGCAGCGCTTGGACAGGGGGCCCGAGGGAGACCCAGTACTTC. Protein product: CSAWTGGPRETQYF. Full variable domain (rest looked up from reference TRBV29-1 and TRBJ2-5): SAVISQKPSRDICQRGTSLTIQCQVDSQVTMMFWYRQQPGQSLTLIATANQGSEATYESGFVIDKFPISRPNLTFSTLTVSNMSPEDSSIYLCSAWTGGPRETQYFGPGTRLLVL.

V is TRBV25-1 and J is TRBJ1-1; 7 bases agree with TRBD1. CDR1 MGHDK and CDR2 SYGVNS come from the germline V gene. The CDR3 is 10 amino acids. V trimming: 6 bases; J trimming: 11 bases; junction bases outside the gene matches: 3. CDR3 residues: CASRQGQAFF. CDR3 nucleotide sequence: TGTGCCAGCAGACAGGGGCAGGCTTTCTTT.

The chain couples TRBV9 to TRBJ2-3; no definite D call. The CDR3 sequence is 13 residues long. The germline gives CDR1 SGDLS, CDR2 YYNGEE. The V end was cut by 0 bases, the J end by 6 bases, with 8 bases between. CDR3 in DNA: TGTGCCAGCAGCGTAGCCGTTGCGGATACGCAGTATTTT. It is translated as CASSVAVADTQYF.

This clonotype turned up a few times. J is TRBJ2-2 and V is TRBV24-1, with 9 positions matching TRBD1. The junction had 10 bases not matched to a gene; V was cut back by 3 bases and J by 6 bases. CDR3 length: 17 amino acids. Germline CDR1 KGHDR, CDR2 SFDVKD. The CDR3 bases are TGTGCCACCAGTGATGCCCCCGGGACAGGGAGGCCCGGGGAGCTGTTTTTT. Translation gives CATSDAPGTGRPGELFF.

This clonotype was observed a handful of times. V gene TRBV27 combines with J gene TRBJ2-3; D may correspond to TRBD1 or TRBD2 (5 bases each). The V gene lost 3 bases and the J gene lost 8 bases, with 9 bases spanning the gap. The V gene's germline CDR1 is MNHEY and CDR2 SMNVEV (reference sequence). The CDR3 is 12 amino acids. CDR3 sequence (DNA): TGTGCCAGCAGTTTTGGGGCGGGTACGCAGTATTTT. Translation gives CASSFGAGTQYF.

The table lists this clonotype with a few counts. This chain links TRBV7-8 with TRBJ2-5; D is perhaps TRBD2 (5 bases). Between the trimmed V and J ends, which lost 6 bases and 5 bases, there was a span of 22 bases. Germline CDR1 reads SGHVS; CDR2 reads FQNEAQ. The CDR3 extends over 16 amino acids. CDR3: CASRPESGLEVETQYF. The CDR3 DNA reads TGTGCCAGCAGACCTGAAAGCGGTTTAGAGGTGGAGACCCAGTACTTC. Full variable domain (rest looked up from reference TRBV7-8 and TRBJ2-5): GAGVSQSPRYKVAKRGQDVALRCDPISGHVSLFWYQQALGQGPEFLTYFQNEAQLDKSGLPSDRFFAERPEGSVSTLKIQRTQQEDSAVYLCASRPESGLEVETQYFGPGTRLLVL.

This clonotype was found many times. The chain carries TRBV6-1 and TRBJ1-2; D may be TRBD1 (6 bases). Germline CDR1 and CDR2: MNHNS and SASEGT. This CDR3 is built from 13 residues. The ends were cut back, 10 bases at V and 8 bases at J, with 20 bases in the middle. The CDR3 region is CAIHRVLLWGYTF. The CDR3 nucleotides are TGTGCCATACACAGGGTCCTACTATGGGGCTACACCTTC.

V gene TRBV9 combines with J gene TRBJ2-6; 7 nucleotides agree with TRBD1. The CDR3 is 19 residues long. CDR1 is SGDLS and CDR2 is YYNGEE in the germline V gene. V shed 3 bases, J shed 4 bases, and the junction held 16 bases outside the gene matches. Written as DNA, the CDR3 is TGTGCCAGCAGCGCTATGAGGGGGCGAGTATCTTCGGGGGCCAACGTCCTGACTTTC. Protein sequence: CASSAMRGRVSSGANVLTF.

This chain uses TRBV3-1 with TRBJ2-5; D possibly corresponds to TRBD1 (6 bases). The V end was cut by 1 base, the J end by 5 bases, with 11 bases between. The V gene's germline CDR1 is LGHDT and CDR2 YNNKEL (reference sequence). The CDR3 has 14 amino acids. The CDR3 loop reads CASSQVLGAETQYF. CDR3 DNA: TGTGCCAGCAGCCAAGTTCTGGGGGCGGAGACCCAGTACTTC.

This clonotype was found many times. V and J are TRBV28 and TRBJ2-1; tentative D call: TRBD2 (6 bases). Between the trimmed V and J ends, which lost 2 bases and 0 bases, there was a span of 20 bases. In germline, CDR1 is MDHEN, CDR2 SYDVKM. The CDR3 extends over 19 amino acids. The CDR3 region is CASSLTPGLAYSSYNEQFF. The CDR3 DNA is TGTGCCAGCAGTTTAACCCCAGGGCTAGCGTATAGCTCCTACAATGAGCAGTTCTTC.

In its sample, this clonotype is medium-sized (0.01 to 0.1%). The rearrangement uses TRBV27 and TRBJ2-5; TRBD2 might be the D (5 bases). This CDR3 is built from 13 residues. V dropped 2 bases and J dropped 4 bases, with 8 bases sitting between them. Germline values: CDR1 MNHEY, CDR2 SMNVEV (reference sequence). The CDR3 coding sequence is TGTGCCAGCAGTTTAAGCGGCATAGAGACCCAGTACTTC. Protein: CASSLSGIETQYF.

This clonotype was counted between two and nine times. The chain links TRBV5-5 to TRBJ2-2; TRBD1 matches at 7 bases. CDR3 size: 18 residues. CDR1 is SGHKS and CDR2 is YYEKEE in the germline V gene (reference sequence). Trimming took 3 bases from V and 1 from J; bases not matched to a gene: 12. The CDR3 region is CASSYYGTEVWNTGELFF. CDR3 DNA sequence: TGTGCCAGCAGCTATTACGGGACAGAGGTCTGGAACACCGGGGAGCTGTTTTTT.

This chain joins TRBV7-2 and TRBJ1-2; D is uncertain. The germline V and J ends were trimmed by 0 bases and 1 base, with 9 bases remaining between them. The germline V gene has CDR1 SGHTA and CDR2 FQGNSA. This CDR3 has 15 amino acids. CDR3: CASSLARRVNYGYTF. For the CDR3, the DNA is TGTGCCAGCAGCTTAGCCCGTCGGGTTAACTATGGCTACACCTTC.

This clonotype showed up just a few times. The CDR3 region has the DNA TGCAGTGCTCCCTTAGCGGAGAACCCCTACAATGAGCAGTTCTTC. Translation: CSAPLAENPYNEQFF. This sequence joins TRBV20-1 and TRBJ2-1, with a tentative D call TRBD2 (6 bases). The CDR3 spans 15 residues. Germline values: CDR1 DFQATT, CDR2 SNEGSKA (reference sequence). V was clipped by 5 bases and J by 2 bases, with 16 bases between them.

V and J are TRBV11-2 and TRBJ2-5; the match to TRBD1 covers 7 bases. Germline V gene data show CDR1 as SGHAT and CDR2 as FQNNGV. The CDR3 spans 18 residues. V was pared by 1 base and J by 4 bases, with 15 bases of the junction left unmatched. The CDR3 DNA is TGTGCCAGCAGCTTAGTAGGTGGTTCAGGGGGTACAGGAGAGACCCAGTACTTC. This gives the protein CASSLVGGSGGTGETQYF. Looking up the rest from reference TRBV11-2 and TRBJ2-5 gives the full variable domain: EAGVAQSPRYKIIEKRQSVAFWCNPISGHATLYWYQQILGQGPKLLIQFQNNGVVDDSQLPKDRFSAERLKGVDSTLKIQPAKLEDSAVYLCASSLVGGSGGTGETQYFGPGTRLLVL.

The chain employs TRBV15 and TRBJ2-5; D unclear. This CDR3 is built from 14 residues. V lost 0 bases, J lost 4 bases, and 9 bases lay in between. Looked up from germline, CDR1 is LNHNV and CDR2 is YYDKDF (reference sequence). This CDR3 is CATSRDRVGETQYF. The CDR3 nucleotides are TGTGCCACCAGCAGAGATCGAGTGGGAGAGACCCAGTACTTC.

This clonotype has more than one count but fewer than ten. The chain is built from TRBV7-9 and TRBJ1-1; D is undetermined. V shed 6 bases and J shed 2 bases, with 4 bases lying between them. This CDR3 is built from 11 residues. Germline V gene sequence: CDR1 SEHNR, CDR2 FQNEAQ (reference sequence). The chain's CDR3 is CASRINTEAFF. CDR3 bases: TGTGCCAGCAGGATAAACACTGAAGCTTTCTTT.